The rows below give T cell receptor beta chains drawn from one sample of a study of CD4 T cells in relation to SARS-CoV-2 and coronaviruses. Sequencing was performed with immunoSEQ multiplex PCR; in TCRdb, only in-frame clones are kept and a portion is missing. This repertoire shows roughly 17,000 clones, 70% to 80% found once; its top ten account for 7.5% to 10%. These receptors lack a known antigen. The material sequenced was CD4+ T cells from PBMCs, cultured in vitro. These TCRs come from a human donor in good health. Each CDR3 is given with its conserved first and last residue. D genes are given only for firm matches. Not every row has a clone size; where given, it reads once, few, many or a size class.

d_call | clone_size | j_call | v_call | cdr3_aa | cdr3_nt
. | . | TRBJ2-1 | TRBV18 | CASSPVTQDNEQFF | TGTGCCAGCTCACCGGTTACACAGGACAATGAGCAGTTCTTC
. | . | TRBJ2-5 | TRBV10-3 | CAISEKGELETQYF | TGTGCCATCAGTGAGAAAGGAGAACTGGAGACCCAGTACTTC
TRBD1 | medium-sized | TRBJ1-2 | TRBV7-9 | CASSFPGGDGYTF | TGTGCCAGCAGCTTCCCAGGGGGCGATGGCTACACCTTC
TRBD1 | . | TRBJ1-2 | TRBV27 | CASSSGRRTGAYFTF | TGTGCCAGCAGTTCGGGCCGGAGGACAGGGGCCTACTTCACCTTC
. | . | TRBJ1-2 | TRBV30 | CAWSYQENYGYTF | TGTGCCTGGAGTTATCAGGAGAACTATGGCTACACCTTC
. | few | TRBJ1-1 | TRBV5-1 | CASSPVSNTEAFF | TGCGCCAGCAGCCCGGTTTCTAACACTGAAGCTTTCTTT
. | few | TRBJ1-3 | TRBV2 | CASTGTVSGNTIYF | TGTGCCAGCACCGGGACGGTCTCTGGAAACACCATATATTTT
TRBD1 | . | TRBJ1-5 | TRBV25-1 | CASSETGSGQPQHF | TGTGCCAGCAGTGAGACAGGGAGTGGTCAGCCCCAGCATTTT
TRBD2 | . | TRBJ2-1 | TRBV3-1/TRBV3-2 | CASSQIGGRDDNEQFF | TGTGCCAGCAGCCAAATCGGCGGGAGGGATGACAATGAGCAGTTCTTC
. | . | TRBJ1-2 | TRBV2 | CASFTYREGNYGYTF | TGTGCCAGCTTTACATATCGCGAAGGCAACTATGGCTACACCTTC
TRBD1 | . | TRBJ2-1 | TRBV7-2 | CASNLGGPYNEQFF | TGTGCCAGCAACCTAGGGGGCCCCTACAATGAGCAGTTCTTC